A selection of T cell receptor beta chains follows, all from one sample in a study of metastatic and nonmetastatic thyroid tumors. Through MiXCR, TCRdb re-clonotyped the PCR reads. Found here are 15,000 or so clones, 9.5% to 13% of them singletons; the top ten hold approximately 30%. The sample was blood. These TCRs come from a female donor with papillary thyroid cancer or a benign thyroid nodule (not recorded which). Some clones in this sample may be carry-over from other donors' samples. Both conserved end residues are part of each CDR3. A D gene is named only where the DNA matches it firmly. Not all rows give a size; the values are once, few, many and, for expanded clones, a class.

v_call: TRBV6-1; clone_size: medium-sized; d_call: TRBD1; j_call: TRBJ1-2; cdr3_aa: CASNPTGGDGYTF; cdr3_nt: TGTGCCAGCAACCCGACAGGGGGGGATGGCTACACCTTC
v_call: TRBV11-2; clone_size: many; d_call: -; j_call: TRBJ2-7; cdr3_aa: CASSLGWTGGEQYF; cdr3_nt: TGTGCCAGCAGCTTAGGATGGACTGGGGGGGAGCAGTACTTC
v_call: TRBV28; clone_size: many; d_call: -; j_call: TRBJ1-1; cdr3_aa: CASSRAPQGRGAFF; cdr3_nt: TGTGCCAGCAGCCGTGCCCCCCAGGGTAGAGGAGCTTTCTTT
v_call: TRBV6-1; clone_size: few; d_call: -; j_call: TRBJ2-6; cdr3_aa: CASSELGAGANVLTF; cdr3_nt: TGTGCCAGCAGTGAACTTGGGGCTGGGGCCAACGTCCTGACTTTC
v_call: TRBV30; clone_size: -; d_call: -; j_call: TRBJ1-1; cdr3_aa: CAWIQIGMNTEAFF; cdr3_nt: TGTGCCTGGATTCAAATAGGGATGAACACTGAAGCTTTCTTT
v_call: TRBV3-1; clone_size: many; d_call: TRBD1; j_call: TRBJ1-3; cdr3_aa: CASSQTGDANTIYF; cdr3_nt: TGTGCCAGCAGCCAGACAGGGGACGCAAACACCATATATTTT
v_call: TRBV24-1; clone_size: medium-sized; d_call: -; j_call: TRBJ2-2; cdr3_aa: CATSGRNTGELFF; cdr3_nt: TGTGCCACCAGTGGGAGGAACACCGGGGAGCTGTTTTTT
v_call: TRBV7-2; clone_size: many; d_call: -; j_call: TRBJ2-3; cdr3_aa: CASSTNRLDTQYF; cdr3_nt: TGTGCCAGCAGCACTAACAGGCTGGATACGCAGTATTTT
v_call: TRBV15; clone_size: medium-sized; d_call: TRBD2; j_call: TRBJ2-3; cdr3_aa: CATSREGTSGGTQYF; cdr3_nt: TGTGCCACCAGCAGAGAAGGGACTAGCGGGGGTACGCAGTATTTT
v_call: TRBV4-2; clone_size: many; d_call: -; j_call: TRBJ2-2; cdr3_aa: CASSQEPQGEGNTGELFF; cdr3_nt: TGTGCCAGCAGCCAAGAACCTCAGGGTGAAGGGAACACCGGGGAGCTGTTTTTT
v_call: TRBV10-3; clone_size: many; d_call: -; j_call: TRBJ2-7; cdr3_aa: CAISGQGYEQYF; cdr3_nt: TGTGCCATCAGTGGCCAGGGCTACGAGCAGTACTTC
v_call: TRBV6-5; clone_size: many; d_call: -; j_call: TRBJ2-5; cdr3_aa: CASSYRAGETQYF; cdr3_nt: TGTGCCAGCAGTTACCGGGCAGGAGAGACCCAGTACTTC
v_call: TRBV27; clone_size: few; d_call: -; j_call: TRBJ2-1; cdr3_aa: CASSWERARNEQFF; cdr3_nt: TGTGCCAGCAGTTGGGAAAGGGCTAGGAATGAGCAGTTCTTC
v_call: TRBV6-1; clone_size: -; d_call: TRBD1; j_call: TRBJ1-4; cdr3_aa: CAGRKDGTGGPKLLF; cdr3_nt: TGTGCCGGCAGGAAAGACGGGACAGGGGGGCCAAAACTGTTGTTT
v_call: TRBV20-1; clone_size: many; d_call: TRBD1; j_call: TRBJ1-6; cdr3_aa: CSACSGQGGSPLHF; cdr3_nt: TGCAGTGCGTGCTCGGGACAGGGCGGTTCACCCCTCCACTTT
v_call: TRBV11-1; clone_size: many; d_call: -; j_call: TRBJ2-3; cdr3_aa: CASSFTRGTDTQYF; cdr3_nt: TGTGCCAGCAGCTTTACGAGGGGCACAGATACGCAGTATTTT
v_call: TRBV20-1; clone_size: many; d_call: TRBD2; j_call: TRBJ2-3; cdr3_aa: CSASGLAVRDTQYF; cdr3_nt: TGCAGTGCCTCCGGACTAGCGGTTCGGGATACGCAGTATTTT
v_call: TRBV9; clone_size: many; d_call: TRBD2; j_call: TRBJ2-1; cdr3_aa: CASSAGGNEQFF; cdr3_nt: TGTGCCAGCAGCGCCGGGGGGAATGAGCAGTTCTTC
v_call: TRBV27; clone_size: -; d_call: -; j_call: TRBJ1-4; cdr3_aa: CASSPEVATNEKLFF; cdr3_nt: TGTGCCAGCAGCCCGGAGGTTGCAACTAATGAAAAACTGTTTTTT
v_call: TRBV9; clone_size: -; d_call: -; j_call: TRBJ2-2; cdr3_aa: CASSGRTGGDTGELFF; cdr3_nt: TGTGCCAGCAGCGGGAGAACAGGGGGGGACACCGGGGAGCTGTTTTTT
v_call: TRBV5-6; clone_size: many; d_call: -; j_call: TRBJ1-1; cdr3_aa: CASSLYTWEAFF; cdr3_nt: TGTGCCAGCAGCTTATACACTTGGGAGGCTTTCTTT
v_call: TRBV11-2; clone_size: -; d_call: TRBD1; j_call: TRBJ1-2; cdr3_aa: CASSLEQGREYGYTF; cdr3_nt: TGTGCCAGCAGCCTCGAACAGGGGAGAGAATATGGCTACACCTTC
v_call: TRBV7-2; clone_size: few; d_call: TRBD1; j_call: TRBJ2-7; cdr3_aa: CASSLEGQGWYEQYF; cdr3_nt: TGTGCAAGCAGCTTAGAGGGACAGGGCTGGTACGAGCAGTACTTC
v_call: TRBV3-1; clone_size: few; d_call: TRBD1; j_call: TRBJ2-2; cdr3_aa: CASSLQGIAETGELFF; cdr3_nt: TGTGCCAGCAGCCTACAGGGGATCGCGGAGACCGGGGAGCTGTTTTTT
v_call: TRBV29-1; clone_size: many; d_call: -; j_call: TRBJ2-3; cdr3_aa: CSALEYTQYF; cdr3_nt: TGCAGCGCTTTGGAATATACGCAGTATTTT
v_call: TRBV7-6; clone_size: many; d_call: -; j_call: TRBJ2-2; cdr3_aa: CASSLASGAGELFF; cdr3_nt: TGTGCCAGCAGCTTAGCTAGCGGCGCCGGGGAGCTGTTTTTT
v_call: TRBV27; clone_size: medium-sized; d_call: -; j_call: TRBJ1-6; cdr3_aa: CASRQGDGLPLHF; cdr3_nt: TGTGCCAGCAGACAAGGAGATGGCTTGCCCCTCCACTTT
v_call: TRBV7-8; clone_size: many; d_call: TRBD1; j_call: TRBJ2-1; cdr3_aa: CASSSDRQYNEQFF; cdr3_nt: TGTGCCAGCAGCTCGGACAGGCAATACAATGAGCAGTTCTTC
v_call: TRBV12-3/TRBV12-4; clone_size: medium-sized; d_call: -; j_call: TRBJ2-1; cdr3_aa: CASSLRAGVSYNEQFF; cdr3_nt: TGTGCCAGCAGTTTAAGGGCAGGGGTCTCCTACAATGAGCAGTTCTTC
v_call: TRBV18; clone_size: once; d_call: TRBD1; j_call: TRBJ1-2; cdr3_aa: CASSPDRGRPYGYTF; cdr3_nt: TGTGCCAGCTCCCCAGACAGGGGGCGTCCCTATGGCTACACCTTC
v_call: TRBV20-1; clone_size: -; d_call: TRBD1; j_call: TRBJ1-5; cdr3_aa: CSARRQGHRQPQHF; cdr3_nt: TGCAGTGCTAGGCGACAGGGCCACCGACAGCCCCAGCATTTT
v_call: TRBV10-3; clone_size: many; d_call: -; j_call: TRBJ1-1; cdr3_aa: CAIRETLNTEAFF; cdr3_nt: TGTGCCATCAGGGAAACCTTGAACACTGAAGCTTTCTTT
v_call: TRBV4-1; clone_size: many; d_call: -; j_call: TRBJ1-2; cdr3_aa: CASSQEYGGADTF; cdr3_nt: TGCGCCAGCAGCCAAGAATACGGTGGAGCCGACACCTTC
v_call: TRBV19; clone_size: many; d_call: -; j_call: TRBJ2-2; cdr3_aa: CASSDDTSGELFF; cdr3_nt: TGTGCCAGTAGTGACGACACCTCCGGGGAGCTGTTTTTT
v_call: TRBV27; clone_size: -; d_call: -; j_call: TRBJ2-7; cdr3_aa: CASSLTGLGPYEQNF; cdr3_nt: TGTGCCAGCAGTTTAACAGGGTTGGGCCCCTACGAGCAGAACTTC
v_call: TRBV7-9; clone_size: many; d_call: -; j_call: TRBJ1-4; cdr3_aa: CASREDSYEKLFF; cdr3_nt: TGTGCCAGCAGGGAGGACAGTTATGAAAAACTGTTTTTT
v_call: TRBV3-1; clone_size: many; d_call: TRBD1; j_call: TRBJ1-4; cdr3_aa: CASSQGDRATNEKLFF; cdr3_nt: TGTGCCAGCAGCCAGGGGGACAGGGCAACTAATGAAAAACTGTTTTTT
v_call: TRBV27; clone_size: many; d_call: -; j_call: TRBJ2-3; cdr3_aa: CASSGLGGQDTDTQYF; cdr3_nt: TGTGCCAGCAGTGGGCTTGGCGGGCAAGACACAGATACGCAGTATTTT
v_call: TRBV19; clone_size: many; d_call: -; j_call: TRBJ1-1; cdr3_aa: CASTWAVGTEAFF; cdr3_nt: TGTGCCAGTACGTGGGCAGTCGGAACTGAAGCTTTCTTT
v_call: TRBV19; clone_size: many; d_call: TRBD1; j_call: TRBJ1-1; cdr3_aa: CASSITPNRGTEAFF; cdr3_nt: TGTGCCAGTAGTATAACCCCTAACAGGGGAACTGAAGCTTTCTTT
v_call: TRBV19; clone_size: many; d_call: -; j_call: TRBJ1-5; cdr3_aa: CASSPLNQPQHF; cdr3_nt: TGTGCCAGTAGTCCCTTAAATCAGCCCCAGCATTTT
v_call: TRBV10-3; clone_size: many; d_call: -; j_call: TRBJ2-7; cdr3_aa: CAISESGSSYEQYF; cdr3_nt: TGTGCCATCAGTGAGTCGGGAAGCTCCTACGAGCAGTACTTC
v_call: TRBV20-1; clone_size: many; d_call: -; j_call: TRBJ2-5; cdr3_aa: CSAGGASQETQYF; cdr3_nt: TGCAGTGCAGGGGGGGCTAGCCAAGAGACCCAGTACTTC
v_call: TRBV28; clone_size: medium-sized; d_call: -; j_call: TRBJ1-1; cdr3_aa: CASRGAEGMNTEAFF; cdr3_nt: TGTGCCAGCAGAGGGGCGGAAGGAATGAACACTGAAGCTTTCTTT
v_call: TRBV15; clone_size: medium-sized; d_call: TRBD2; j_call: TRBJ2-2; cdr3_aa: CATSRGVLAGRFANTGELFF; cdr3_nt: TGTGCCACCAGCAGAGGCGTACTAGCGGGACGATTCGCGAACACCGGGGAGCTGTTTTTT
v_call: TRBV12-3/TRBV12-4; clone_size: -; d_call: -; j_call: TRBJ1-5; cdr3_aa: CAIRAVGGKPQHF; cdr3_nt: TGTGCCATCAGGGCCGTGGGGGGAAAGCCCCAGCATTTT
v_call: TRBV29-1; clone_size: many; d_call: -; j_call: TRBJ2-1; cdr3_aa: CSVDEQLNNEQFF; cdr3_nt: TGCAGCGTTGATGAGCAGCTAAACAATGAGCAGTTCTTC
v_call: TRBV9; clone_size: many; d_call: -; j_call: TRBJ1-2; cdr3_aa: CASSPHTGNYGYTF; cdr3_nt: TGTGCCAGCAGCCCTCACACTGGAAACTATGGCTACACCTTC
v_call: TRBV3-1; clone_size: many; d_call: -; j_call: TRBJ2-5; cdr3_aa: CASSQVAEETQYF; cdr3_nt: TGTGCCAGCAGCCAAGTCGCAGAAGAGACCCAGTACTTC
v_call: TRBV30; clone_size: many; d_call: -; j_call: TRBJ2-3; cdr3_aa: CASRPKRASTDTQYF; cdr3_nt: TGTGCCTCCCGACCCAAGCGAGCTAGCACAGATACGCAGTATTTT
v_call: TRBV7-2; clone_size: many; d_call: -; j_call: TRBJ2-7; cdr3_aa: CASSLGQNPMVYEQYF; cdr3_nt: TGTGCCAGCAGCTTAGGACAGAACCCAATGGTATACGAGCAGTACTTC
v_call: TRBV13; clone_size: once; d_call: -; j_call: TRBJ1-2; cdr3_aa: CASRREGHCYTF; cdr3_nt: TGTGCCAGCAGGAGAGAAGGCCATTGCTACACCTTC
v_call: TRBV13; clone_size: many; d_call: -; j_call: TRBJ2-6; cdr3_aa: CASSLDGFIPVSGANVLTF; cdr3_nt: TGTGCCAGCAGCTTGGACGGATTTATCCCAGTTTCTGGGGCCAACGTCCTGACTTTC
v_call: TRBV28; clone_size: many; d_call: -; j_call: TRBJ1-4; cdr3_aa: CASSSVKGGNEKLFF; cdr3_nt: TGTGCCAGCAGCTCGGTTAAGGGCGGTAATGAAAAACTGTTTTTT
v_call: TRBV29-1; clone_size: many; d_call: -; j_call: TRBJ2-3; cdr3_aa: CSVELVLLANTQYF; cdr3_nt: TGCAGCGTTGAGTTAGTACTTCTCGCCAACACGCAGTATTTT
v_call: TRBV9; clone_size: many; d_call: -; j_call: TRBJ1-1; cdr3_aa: CASSARTNTEAFF; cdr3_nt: TGTGCCAGCAGCGCGCGGACGAACACTGAAGCTTTCTTT
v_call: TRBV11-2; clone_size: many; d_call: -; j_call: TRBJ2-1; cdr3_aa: CASSFRGDRSYNEQFF; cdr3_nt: TGTGCCAGCAGCTTCCGAGGGGATCGTAGCTACAATGAGCAGTTCTTC